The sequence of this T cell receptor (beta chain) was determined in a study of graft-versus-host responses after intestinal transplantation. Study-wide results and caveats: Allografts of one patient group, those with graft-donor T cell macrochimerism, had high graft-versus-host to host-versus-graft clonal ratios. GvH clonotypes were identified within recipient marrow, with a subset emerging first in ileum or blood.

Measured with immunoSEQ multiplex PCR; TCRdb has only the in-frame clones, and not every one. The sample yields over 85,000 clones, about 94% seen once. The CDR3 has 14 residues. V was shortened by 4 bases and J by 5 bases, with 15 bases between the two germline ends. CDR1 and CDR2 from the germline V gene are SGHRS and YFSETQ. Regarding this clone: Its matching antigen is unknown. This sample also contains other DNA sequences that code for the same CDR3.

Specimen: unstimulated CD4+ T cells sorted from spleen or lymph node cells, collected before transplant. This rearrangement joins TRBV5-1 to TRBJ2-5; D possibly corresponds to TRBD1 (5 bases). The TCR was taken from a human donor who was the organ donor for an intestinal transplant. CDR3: CASSLEGAGETQYF. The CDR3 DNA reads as TGCGCCAGCAGCCTGGAAGGGGCTGGGGAGACCCAGTACTTC.